Each of the 19 T cell receptor beta chains below was sequenced from the same sample in a study of response to subunit inactivated influenza vaccine. TCRdb independently ran MiXCR on the RT-PCR reads; one entry per CDR3 protein. The data hold just under 550,000 distinct CDR3 sequences, with under 30% observed a single time. These same data were also listed under a study on T cells expressing NK-cell markers. That paper notes: UMIs accompanied the 5'RACE template switching by which TCR beta cDNA was made.

The sample here was CD4+ T cells sorted from PBMCs, taken roughly 12 days after vaccination. These receptors came from a man between 45 and 60 years old who received an inactivated influenza vaccine.

The V call is TRBV15, the J call TRBJ2-7, with unresolved D. V was pared by 8 bases and J by 10 bases, with 9 bases between. The CDR3 contains 9 residues. Germline loops: CDR1 LNHNV, CDR2 YYDKDF (reference sequence). In DNA, the CDR3 is TGTGCCACCTTGTCCTATCAGTACTTC. Encoded protein: CATLSYQYF.

This clonotype was detected a few times. This rearrangement joins TRBV4-2 to TRBJ2-7; D call uncertain. This CDR3 spans 15 amino acids. The V and J ends lost 0 bases and 3 bases respectively, with 12 bases between them. In germline, CDR1 is LGHNA, CDR2 YNFKEQ. CDR3 nucleotide sequence: TGTGCCAGCAGCCAAGATCGGAGTTCGAACTACGAGCAGTACTTC. It specifies CASSQDRSSNYEQYF.

J is TRBJ1-6 and V is TRBV6-1; TRBD1 agrees at 8 bases. Germline trimming cut 7 bases from V and 7 bases from J; bases unmatched to any gene: 9. The CDR3 has 15 residues. Germline CDR1 and CDR2: MNHNS and SASEGT. The CDR3 coding sequence is TGTGCCAGCACATACGGGAGACAGGGGAATTCACCCCTCCACTTT. Encoded protein: CASTYGRQGNSPLHF.

The chain employs TRBV20-1 and TRBJ1-5; possible D gene TRBD1, 6 bases. The CDR3 is made up of 13 amino acids. CDR1 and CDR2 (germline): DFQATT, SNEGSKA (reference sequence). Trimming left V 4 bases short and J 0 bases short, with 7 bases between. In DNA, the CDR3 is TGCAGTGCTAAGGACAGTAGCAATCAGCCCCAGCATTTT. This gives the protein CSAKDSSNQPQHF.

This sequence joins TRBV15 and TRBJ2-7, with a tentative D call TRBD1 (6 bases). The CDR3 extends over 15 amino acids. V was clipped by 3 bases and J by 0 bases, with 12 bases between them. Germline CDR1 reads LNHNV; CDR2 reads YYDKDF (reference sequence). The CDR3 region has the DNA TGTGCCACCAGCAGCCTTACAGGGAGCTCCTACGAGCAGTACTTC. This gives the protein CATSSLTGSSYEQYF.

The rearrangement uses TRBV12-3 or TRBV12-4 and TRBJ1-1; 8 nucleotides match TRBD1. This CDR3 has 15 residues. The junction had 12 bases not matched to a gene; V was cut back by 6 bases and J by 6 bases. DNA of the CDR3: TGTGCCAGCAGATCGGACAGGGTAAAGTCTCCTGAAGCTTTCTTT. Amino acids: CASRSDRVKSPEAFF.

Ten or more counts support this clonotype. The rearrangement uses TRBV7-8 and TRBJ2-1; TRBD2 matches 9 bases. CDR3 size: 15 residues. Germline-derived CDR1 and CDR2 are SGHVS and FQNEAQ. V shed 5 bases, J shed 4 bases, and the junction held 6 bases outside the gene matches. CDR3 protein: CASSRGGAMYNEQFF. DNA of the CDR3: TGTGCCAGCAGCCGCGGGGGGGCAATGTACAATGAGCAGTTCTTC.

This clonotype appeared a few times. The CDR3 loop reads CASSSGTGLEQYF. The DNA for the CDR3 is TGTGCCAGCAGCTCCGGGACAGGGCTCGAGCAGTACTTC. The chain recombines TRBV7-9 with TRBJ2-7, with TRBD1 matching 9 bases. V trimming: 4 bases; J trimming: 6 bases; junction bases outside the gene matches: 4. This CDR3 has 13 residues. Germline loops: CDR1 SEHNR, CDR2 FQNEAQ (reference sequence).

A few counts support this clonotype. The chain uses TRBV4-2 and TRBJ2-2; no clear D. The germline V and J ends were trimmed by 0 bases and 7 bases, with 9 bases remaining between them. Germline V gene data show CDR1 as LGHNA and CDR2 as YNFKEQ. This CDR3 contains 14 residues. CDR3 coding DNA: TGTGCCAGCAGCCAAGAGACTTTCGGCGGGGAGCTGTTTTTT. The encoded protein is CASSQETFGGELFF.

In its sample, this clonotype was seen a few times. The CDR3 coding sequence is TGTGCCAGCTCCCGGACAGGGGAGAACACTGAAGCTTTCTTT. Encoded protein: CASSRTGENTEAFF. The genes are TRBV7-9 and TRBJ1-1, with 9 bases fitting TRBD1. V was clipped by 8 bases and J by 1 base; unmatched bases: 5. Per the germline V gene, CDR1 is SEHNR and CDR2 is FQNEAQ (reference sequence). The CDR3 is 14 amino acids.

In its sample, this clonotype was seen many times. The chain joins TRBV5-1 to TRBJ2-2; maybe TRBD1 (6 bases). Trimming left V 1 base short and J 1 base short, with 11 bases between. CDR3 length equals 16 residues. The V gene's germline CDR1 is SGHRS and CDR2 YFSETQ. This CDR3 reads CASSLLLQGNTGELFF. CDR3 nucleotides: TGCGCCAGCAGCTTGTTATTACAGGGGAACACCGGGGAGCTGTTTTTT.

This clonotype was observed a handful of times. V usage is TRBV7-9 and J usage is TRBJ2-1; 10 bases are shared with TRBD2. The germline V gene has CDR1 SEHNR and CDR2 FQNEAQ (reference sequence). J gave up 4 bases and V 6 bases, and 6 bases lay outside the gene matches. The CDR3 loop spans 15 amino acids. This CDR3 reads CASRPGTSVYNEQFF. In DNA, the CDR3 is TGTGCCAGCAGACCCGGGACTAGCGTTTACAATGAGCAGTTCTTC.

The chain joins TRBV4-2 to TRBJ2-7; D gene uncertain. Germline lookup yields CDR1 LGHNA and CDR2 YNFKEQ. V lost 2 bases and J 3 bases, leaving 11 bases between the germline ends. The CDR3 length is 14 residues. CDR3 region: CASSQNDDSYEQYF. In DNA, the CDR3 is TGTGCCAGCAGCCAAAACGACGATAGCTACGAGCAGTACTTC.

A few counts support this clonotype. The chain joins TRBV10-3 to TRBJ2-5; TRBD1 agrees at 8 bases. Germline CDR1 ENHRY, CDR2 SYGVKD. This CDR3 is built from 15 residues. V was clipped by 3 bases and J by 1 base; unmatched bases: 4. CDR3 residues: CAISEGTGFQETQYF. The CDR3 nucleotides read TGTGCCATCAGTGAAGGGACAGGATTCCAAGAGACCCAGTACTTC.

The chain combines TRBV2 with TRBJ1-1; perhaps TRBD1 as D (5 bases). Per germline, CDR1 SNHLY and CDR2 FYNNEI. This CDR3 has 15 amino acids. V was clipped by 6 bases and J by 4 bases, with 18 bases between them. CDR3 region: CASRPPRDSSTEAFF. DNA for the CDR3: TGTGCCAGCAGGCCCCCAAGAGACAGCTCCACTGAAGCTTTCTTT.

This chain links TRBV11-2 with TRBJ2-7, with 11 bases that match TRBD2. CDR1 and CDR2 (germline): SGHAT, FQNNGV. V dropped 4 bases and J dropped 3; count of bases not matched to a gene: 5. This CDR3 contains 15 residues. The CDR3 here is CASSSLAGGLYEQYF. CDR3 sequence (DNA): TGTGCCAGCAGCTCTTTAGCGGGGGGGCTCTACGAGCAGTACTTC.

The rearrangement uses TRBV12-3 or TRBV12-4 and TRBJ2-5; 7 nucleotides match TRBD2. CDR3 length: 15 residues. J gave up 0 bases and V 10 bases, and 11 bases lay outside the gene matches. This CDR3 reads CAISRGGSYQETQYF. In DNA form, the CDR3 reads TGTGCCATTTCTCGGGGAGGGTCTTACCAAGAGACCCAGTACTTC.

The table lists this clonotype with a count of one. The chain combines TRBV20-1 with TRBJ2-5; 9 bases map to TRBD2. Looked up from germline, CDR1 is DFQATT and CDR2 is SNEGSKA (reference sequence). The CDR3 loop spans 14 amino acids. J lost 4 bases, V lost 7 bases, and 10 bases had no gene match. DNA for the CDR3: TGCAGTGGCCAGCGGGGGGTCTTGGGAGAGACCCAGTACTTC. Its protein is CSGQRGVLGETQYF.

The V gene is TRBV29-1, the J gene TRBJ1-1; D possibly corresponds to TRBD1 (6 bases). The germline V and J ends were trimmed by 0 bases and 4 bases, with 12 bases remaining between them. Germline V gives CDR1 SQVTM, CDR2 ANQGSEA. The CDR3 extends over 14 amino acids. The CDR3 DNA follows: TGCAGCGTTGAAGACGAACAGGGACGCACTGAAGCTTTCTTT. Its translation: CSVEDEQGRTEAFF.